These 14 T cell receptor beta chains came from one sample sequenced in a study of blood T cell repertoires in COVID-19. The protocol was immunoSEQ multiplex PCR, while the TCRdb copy is restricted to in-frame clones and leaves out a portion. The sample yields about 270,000 clones, about 82% seen once. The specimen sequenced was peripheral blood. Source of these receptors: a woman between 45 and 60 years old with active or convalescent COVID-19.

CDR3 bases: TGTGCCAGCAGATACTCAGGGGGCCTCAATCAGCCCCAGCATTTT. This gives the protein CASRYSGGLNQPQHF. The chain recombines TRBV27 with TRBJ1-5; 8 bases fit TRBD1. Trimming at V came to 6 bases and at J to 3 bases, leaving 7 bases not matched to a gene. CDR1 and CDR2 from the germline V gene are MNHEY and SMNVEV (reference sequence). The CDR3 consists of 15 residues.

The chain employs TRBV6-2 or TRBV6-3 and TRBJ1-5; perhaps TRBD1 as D (5 bases). Per the germline V gene, CDR1 is MNHEY and CDR2 is SVGEGT. With 7 bases removed from V and 4 bases from J, the gap between germline ends came to 14 bases. This CDR3 has 14 residues. The CDR3 loop reads CASIPGTPNQPQHF. The CDR3 DNA reads TGTGCCAGCATCCCCGGGACTCCAAATCAGCCCCAGCATTTT.

The chain combines TRBV2 with TRBJ1-4; D is unclear. Trimming removed 3 bases at V and 2 bases at J, with 4 bases between. The CDR3 is 13 amino acids. Germline lookup yields CDR1 SNHLY and CDR2 FYNNEI. The CDR3 here is CASSDLTNEKLFF. The CDR3 bases are TGTGCCAGCAGTGACCTGACTAATGAAAAACTGTTTTTT.

The gene calls are TRBV3-1 (or the pseudogene TRBV3-2) and TRBJ1-1; 9 nucleotides agree with TRBD1. CDR1 LGHDT and CDR2 YNNKEL come from the germline V gene (reference sequence). V gave up 4 bases and J gave up 12 bases; unmatched junction bases: 12. The CDR3 covers 14 residues. CDR3 region: CASSPGGQGYLPFF. The CDR3, as DNA: TGTGCCAGCAGCCCCGGTGGACAGGGGTATCTCCCTTTCTTT.

V gene TRBV5-8 combines with J gene TRBJ2-2, with 8 bases aligning to TRBD2. Trimming took 4 bases from V and 7 from J; bases not matched to a gene: 6. This CDR3 contains 14 residues. Germline CDR1 SGHTS, CDR2 YDEGEE. The CDR3 is CASSPGLVIGELFF. CDR3 in DNA: TGTGCCAGCAGCCCGGGACTAGTAATCGGGGAGCTGTTTTTT.

The gene calls are TRBV24-1 and TRBJ1-2; 8 bases line up with TRBD1. Germline trimming cut 6 bases from V and 1 base from J; bases unmatched to any gene: 12. Per the germline V gene, CDR1 is KGHDR and CDR2 is SFDVKD. CDR3 length: 17 residues. As DNA, the CDR3 is TGTGCCACCAGTAAGCCGGGACAGGACGCGATTAACTATGGCTACACCTTC. Its translation is CATSKPGQDAINYGYTF.

Only one count was recorded for this clone. The chain is built from TRBV5-1 and TRBJ2-5; the D is unclear. The V gene's germline CDR1 is SGHRS and CDR2 YFSETQ. The V end was cut by 4 bases, the J end by 2 bases, with 12 bases between. This CDR3 has 14 residues. The CDR3 sequence is CASSPPGGQETQYF. Written as DNA, the CDR3 is TGCGCCAGCAGCCCCCCAGGTGGTCAAGAGACCCAGTACTTC.

The rearrangement uses TRBV28 and TRBJ1-1, with D tentatively TRBD1 (5 bases). The CDR3 has 15 residues. Germline V gives CDR1 MDHEN, CDR2 SYDVKM. V was trimmed by 2 bases and J by 6 bases, leaving 16 bases between them. CDR3 bases: TGTGCCAGCAGTTTACGGTGGGGGGGAAGGTCTGAAGCTTTCTTT. It codes for CASSLRWGGRSEAFF.

The CDR3 nucleotides are TGTGCCAGCAGCTTAGAATTGGCGGCCCGGGAGACCCAGTACTTC. Amino acids: CASSLELAARETQYF. The rearrangement links TRBV7-8 to TRBJ2-5; D is uncertain. Looked up from germline, CDR1 is SGHVS and CDR2 is FQNEAQ. Deletions cut 1 base from V and 5 bases from J, with 14 bases between. There are 15 residues in the CDR3.

The CDR3 spells CASSWTDSGNTIYF. The DNA for the CDR3 is TGTGCCAGCAGCTGGACAGACTCTGGAAACACCATATATTTT. The chain couples TRBV7-9 to TRBJ1-3, with a tentative D call TRBD1 (6 bases). V was trimmed by 4 bases and J by 0 bases, leaving 7 bases between them. The germline V gene has CDR1 SEHNR and CDR2 FQNEAQ (reference sequence). This CDR3 is built from 14 residues.

This rearrangement joins TRBV15 to TRBJ1-5; 9 nucleotides line up with TRBD1. V shed 5 bases, J shed 4 bases, and the junction held 9 bases outside the gene matches. Germline CDR1 LNHNV, CDR2 YYDKDF (reference sequence). The CDR3 has 16 amino acids. CDR3 in amino acids: CATSSQRDRDNQPQHF. The DNA for the CDR3 is TGTGCCACCAGCTCTCAAAGGGACAGGGATAATCAGCCCCAGCATTTT.

This chain links TRBV10-3 with TRBJ2-7; TRBD2 is a possible D gene (5 bases). The CDR3 totals 17 residues. The V end lost 2 bases, the J end lost 3 bases, and 20 bases lay between the germline ends. Germline lookup yields CDR1 ENHRY and CDR2 SYGVKD. CDR3: CAISEDPAEPGYYEQYF. CDR3 bases: TGTGCCATCAGTGAGGATCCGGCGGAACCGGGGTACTACGAGCAGTACTTC.

Written as DNA, the CDR3 is TGTGCCAGCTCACCATATAACCAGCGCGAGCAGTACTTC. It yields the protein CASSPYNQREQYF. This rearrangement joins TRBV18 to TRBJ2-7, with unresolved D. Germline CDR1 reads KGHSH; CDR2 reads LQKENI. V lost 2 bases to trimming and J lost 6 bases, with 11 bases between them. This CDR3 contains 13 residues.

The J gene is TRBJ2-3, the V gene TRBV5-1, with a weak D call TRBD1 (6 bases). The CDR3 totals 13 residues. The V end lost 5 bases, the J end lost 1 base, and 8 bases lay between the germline ends. Germline CDR1 SGHRS, CDR2 YFSETQ. CDR3 DNA: TGCGCCAGCAGACCAGGGGGCACAGATACGCAGTATTTT. It is translated as CASRPGGTDTQYF.